Below are 25 T cell receptor beta chains sequenced from a single sample in a study of CD8 T cells in Susac syndrome. Reverse transcription of about 0.5 to 1 ug RNA was carried out with random hexamers. Using its own MiXCR run on the immunoSEQ multiplex PCR reads, TCRdb lists one record per CDR3 protein. This table has 180,000 or so distinct CDR3 sequences, roughly 95% appearing once. Sequenced: CD4+ T cells from PBMCs. The receptors here all came from a human donor in good health.

The chain employs TRBV27 and TRBJ2-1; unclear D gene. This CDR3 comprises 13 residues. Germline assignment: CDR1 MNHEY and CDR2 SMNVEV (reference sequence). Trimming cost V 5 bases and J 7 bases, with 12 bases left between them. The CDR3, as DNA: TGTGCCAGCAGTCTCTACCATAGTAATGAGCAGTTCTTC. The encoded protein is CASSLYHSNEQFF.

The chain carries TRBV29-1 and TRBJ2-3; no reliable D call. The germline V gene encodes CDR1 SQVTM and CDR2 ANQGSEA. The CDR3 is made up of 14 amino acids. V lost 3 bases, J lost 6 bases, and 16 bases lay in between. CDR3 in DNA: TGCAGCGTTGATCCCTCGTCTGGTTTGGATACGCAGTATTTT. It translates to CSVDPSSGLDTQYF.

The CDR3 spells CASSQDTAAGIPDTQYF. The CDR3 nucleotides are TGTGCCAGCAGCCAAGATACGGCGGCAGGGATACCAGATACGCAGTATTTT. This chain connects TRBV3-1 to TRBJ2-3, with a tentative D call TRBD1 (5 bases). Germline assignment: CDR1 LGHDT and CDR2 YNNKEL (reference sequence). The CDR3 runs 17 residues. V was trimmed by 0 bases and J by 4 bases, leaving 17 bases between them.

Only a few counts were recorded for this clonotype. The chain joins TRBV12-3 or TRBV12-4 to TRBJ2-7, with TRBD1 identical over 7 bases. After removal of 3 bases from V and 3 bases from J, the junction contained 5 bases not matched to a gene. The CDR3 is made up of 14 amino acids. The CDR3 DNA is TGTGCCAGCAGTTTGGGGACAGCAGGCTACGAGCAGTACTTC. Translating it yields CASSLGTAGYEQYF.

V gene TRBV19 combines with J gene TRBJ2-3; D is undetermined. The V gene lost 8 bases and the J gene lost 9 bases, with 12 bases spanning the gap. The CDR3 has 11 amino acids. Germline V gives CDR1 LNHDA, CDR2 SQIVND (reference sequence). The CDR3 loop reads CASSLDTTQYF. The CDR3 bases are TGTGCCAGTTCTCTAGATACCACGCAGTATTTT.

CDR3 sequence (DNA): TGCAGCGTTCGGACAGGCAGATATGACGAGCAGTACTTC. Amino acids: CSVRTGRYDEQYF. V usage is TRBV29-1 and J usage is TRBJ2-7; TRBD1 aligns across 7 bases. The V segment lost 5 bases and the J segment 5 bases; nucleotides outside the gene matches: 9. The CDR3 covers 13 residues. Germline assignment: CDR1 SQVTM and CDR2 ANQGSEA.

The chain links TRBV19 to TRBJ2-2, with D uncertain. Germline CDR1 and CDR2: LNHDA and SQIVND (reference sequence). V lost 3 bases and J 4 bases, leaving 6 bases between the germline ends. The CDR3 totals 13 residues. Here the CDR3 DNA reads TGTGCCAGTAGTATGACGTTCACCGGGGAGCTGTTTTTT. As protein: CASSMTFTGELFF.

The J gene is TRBJ2-7, the V gene TRBV6-6, with D unclear. Germline V lookup: CDR1 MNHNY, CDR2 SVGAGI (reference sequence). Trimming left V 2 bases short and J 5 bases short, with 4 bases between. This CDR3 is 11 amino acids long. CDR3 amino acids: CASSYRDEQYV. The CDR3 DNA is TGTGCCAGCAGTTACAGGGACGAGCAGTACGTC.

The CDR3: CASSRGTLGGYEQYF. The CDR3 DNA follows: TGTGCCAGCAGCCGCGGGACTCTCGGGGGCTACGAGCAGTACTTC. The genes are TRBV14 and TRBJ2-7; tentatively, D is TRBD2 (6 bases). Trimming left V 4 bases short and J 3 bases short, with 16 bases between. The CDR3 is made up of 15 amino acids. Per the germline V gene, CDR1 is SGHDN and CDR2 is FVKESK.

The chain is built from TRBV5-6 and TRBJ2-1, with D possibly TRBD1 on 6 matching bases. CDR1 SGHDT and CDR2 YYEEEE come from the germline V gene. CDR3 length equals 14 residues. Trimming stripped 1 base from V and 3 bases from J, with 8 bases between. In nucleotides, the CDR3 is TGTGCCAGCAGCTTGAGGACAGACTACAATGAGCAGTTCTTC. Translation gives CASSLRTDYNEQFF. Using reference TRBV5-6 and TRBJ2-1 for the parts outside the CDR3, the full variable domain is DAGVTQSPTHLIKTRGQQVTLRCSPKSGHDTVSWYQQALGQGPQFIFQYYEEEERQRGNFPDRFSGHQFPNYSSELNVNALLLGDSALYLCASSLRTDYNEQFFGPGTRLTVL.

The gene calls are TRBV3-1 and TRBJ2-1; D unclear. Trimming removed 1 base from V and 6 bases from J, with 7 bases in between. This CDR3 comprises 13 residues. Germline V gene sequence: CDR1 LGHDT, CDR2 YNNKEL (reference sequence). The CDR3 region is CASSQGFRNEQFF. The CDR3 DNA is TGTGCCAGCAGCCAAGGGTTTCGCAATGAGCAGTTCTTC.

The V and J genes are TRBV15 and TRBJ1-6; the D gene is possibly TRBD1 (6 bases). The V gene's germline CDR1 is LNHNV and CDR2 YYDKDF (reference sequence). V was pared by 0 bases and J by 7 bases, with 13 bases between. The CDR3 extends over 16 amino acids. In DNA, the CDR3 is TGTGCCACCAGCAGAGAGGTGATCAGGGGAAATTCACCCCTCCACTTT. It encodes CATSREVIRGNSPLHF.

The V call is TRBV20-1, the J call TRBJ2-5, with D perhaps assigned TRBD1 or TRBD2 (6 bases each). This CDR3 has 16 amino acids. CDR1 is DFQATT, CDR2 SNEGSKA, per germline (reference sequence). The V end was cut by 5 bases, the J end by 5 bases, with 24 bases between. The CDR3 protein is CSAPPSSGAVVETQYF. The CDR3 DNA reads as TGCAGTGCTCCTCCTTCTTCGGGGGCGGTAGTTGAGACCCAGTACTTC.

The chain is built from TRBV20-1 and TRBJ2-1, with 10 nucleotides matching TRBD2. With V trimmed by 8 bases and J by 4 bases, 8 bases remained unmatched. The CDR3 contains 14 residues. The germline gives CDR1 DFQATT, CDR2 SNEGSKA (reference sequence). CDR3 sequence (DNA): TGCAGTCCGTCCGGGACTAGCGTTTACAATGAGCAGTTCTTC. Translation: CSPSGTSVYNEQFF.

The chain employs TRBV6-6 and TRBJ1-2; D call uncertain. The CDR3 contains 11 residues. Looked up from germline, CDR1 is MNHNY and CDR2 is SVGAGI (reference sequence). Between the trimmed V and J ends, which lost 2 bases and 12 bases, there was a span of 10 bases. CDR3 sequence reads: CASSYGGHNTF. The CDR3 region has the DNA TGTGCCAGCAGTTACGGCGGTCATAACACCTTC.

The chain employs TRBV12-3 or TRBV12-4 and TRBJ1-6; perhaps TRBD1 as D (5 bases). V lost 6 bases and J lost 11, with 14 bases in between. The CDR3 extends over 13 amino acids. The CDR3 sequence: CASSTGTKPPLHF. The CDR3 nucleotides are TGTGCCAGCAGCACCGGGACGAAACCACCCCTCCACTTT.

The chain employs TRBV30 and TRBJ2-1; D unclear. The CDR3 length is 12 residues. Germline V gene data show CDR1 as GTSNPN and CDR2 as SVGIG (reference sequence). V was cut by 1 base and J by 8 bases, with 9 bases left in between. Written as DNA, the CDR3 is TGTGCCTGGAGTGCTGGGCCCTATGAGCAGTTCTTC. Its protein is CAWSAGPYEQFF.

The V gene is TRBV12-3 or TRBV12-4, the J gene TRBJ1-6; a weak D match, TRBD1 (6 bases). The CDR3 runs 14 residues. The V gene lost 2 bases and the J gene lost 7 bases, with 9 bases spanning the gap. DNA for the CDR3: TGTGCCAGCAGTTTACGAGGGGGGAATTCACCCCTCCACTTT. Its translation: CASSLRGGNSPLHF.

The CDR3 DNA reads as TGCAGCGTTGATCCAGTCGGGACAGGGGAGTTCTTC. It encodes CSVDPVGTGEFF. The chain joins TRBV29-1 to TRBJ2-1; 10 bases align to TRBD1. V lost 3 bases, J lost 14 bases, and 7 bases stayed unmatched. The CDR3 has 12 amino acids. Germline loops: CDR1 SQVTM, CDR2 ANQGSEA.

The V gene is TRBV7-3, the J gene TRBJ2-1; 11 bases map to TRBD2. Germline V gene sequence: CDR1 SGHTA, CDR2 FQGTGA. There are 15 residues in the CDR3. Germline trimming cut 2 bases from V and 12 bases from J; bases unmatched to any gene: 9. For the CDR3, the DNA is TGTGCCAGCAGCTTATTGGGACTAGCGGCGTCCAGGCAGTTCTTC. Protein product: CASSLLGLAASRQFF.

As DNA, the CDR3 is TGTGCCAGCAGCGGACTAGCGGAGGTAGATACGCAGTATTTT. Amino acids: CASSGLAEVDTQYF. This chain connects TRBV9 to TRBJ2-3; TRBD2 aligns across 9 bases. The length of the CDR3 is 14 residues. V trimming: 3 bases; J trimming: 5 bases; junction bases outside the gene matches: 4. From germline, CDR1 is SGDLS and CDR2 YYNGEE.

This clonotype was detected once. V gene TRBV6-4 combines with J gene TRBJ2-2; unclear D gene. CDR3 size: 14 residues. V lost 4 bases, J lost 1 base, and 7 bases lay in between. Germline V gene sequence: CDR1 MRHNA, CDR2 SNTAGT. CDR3 DNA sequence: TGTGCCAGCAGTGTCCGCGGGAACACCGGGGAGCTGTTTTTT. Amino acids: CASSVRGNTGELFF.

The J gene is TRBJ2-7, the V gene TRBV29-1; 10 positions agree with TRBD1. Germline-derived CDR1 and CDR2 are SQVTM and ANQGSEA. The CDR3 length is 11 residues. V dropped 7 bases and J dropped 8; count of bases not matched to a gene: 5. As DNA, the CDR3 is TGCAGCGCCGAGACAGGGGGCCAGCAGTACGTC. As protein: CSAETGGQQYV.

This chain links TRBV6-2 or TRBV6-3 with TRBJ2-6, with 9 bases identical to TRBD1. CDR3 size: 17 residues. Germline assignment: CDR1 MNHEY and CDR2 SVGEGT. V was pared by 8 bases and J by 4 bases, with 12 bases of the junction left unmatched. For the CDR3, the DNA is TGTGCCAGCGAACCGGGACAGGGACAAAAAGGGGCCAACGTCCTGACTTTC. Residues: CASEPGQGQKGANVLTF.

The rearrangement uses TRBV20-1 and TRBJ2-1; D not resolved. Germline-derived CDR1 and CDR2 are DFQATT and SNEGSKA (reference sequence). V was cut by 0 bases and J by 8 bases, with 11 bases left in between. The CDR3 is 13 amino acids. The chain's CDR3 is CSARDSAQDEQFF. The DNA of the CDR3 is TGCAGTGCTAGAGACAGTGCTCAAGATGAGCAGTTCTTC.